Listed below are T cell receptor beta chains from one sample, sequenced in a study of early T cells in non-severe SARS-CoV-2 infection. MiXCR was run by TCRdb on the 5' RACE reads, yielding one entry per CDR3 protein. The repertoire holds under 140,000 distinct CDR3 sequences, with around 12% as singletons. The material sequenced was whole blood, taken at baseline. Every receptor here comes from an adult who was a healthcare worker with PCR-confirmed SARS-CoV-2 infection or an uninfected control (not recorded which). CDR3s include the opening cysteine and the closing phenylalanine or tryptophan. Fields, in order: clone size, CDR3 length, V gene, J gene, D gene, CDR3 DNA, CDR3 protein. The D gene is left open where the match is weak. Not every row has a clone size; where given, it reads once, few, many or a size class.

>few|15|TRBV10-2|TRBJ2-7|TRBD2
TGCGCCAGCCACGAGCCGGGACTAGCGCGCTACGAGCAGTACTTC
CASHEPGLARYEQYF
>few|14|TRBV6-5|TRBJ1-1|-
TGTGCCAGCAGTTGGGCCCGGACATATACTGAAGCTTTCTTT
CASSWARTYTEAFF
>-|15|TRBV5-8|TRBJ2-5|-
TGTGCCAGCAGCTTAGGGCAGGGCTCCCAAGAGACCCAGTACTTC
CASSLGQGSQETQYF
>few|14|TRBV20-1|TRBJ1-5|TRBD1
TGCAGTGCTCGTACAGGGGGCCCCAATCAGCCCCAGCATTTT
CSARTGGPNQPQHF
>many|14|TRBV7-8|TRBJ2-3|-
TGTGCCAGCAGCTTAGGGTCCAGGGCAGATACGCAGTATTTT
CASSLGSRADTQYF
>-|13|TRBV7-9|TRBJ1-2|TRBD1
TGTGCCAGCAGCATACAGGGGGGCTATGGCTACACCTTC
CASSIQGGYGYTF
>-|14|TRBV18|TRBJ1-6|-
TGTGCCAGCTCACCAGGCGCAGAAAATTCACCCCTCCACTTT
CASSPGAENSPLHF
>few|14|TRBV7-2|TRBJ1-5|TRBD1
TGTGCCAGCAGCTTGTCCGGGACAGGGAAGCCCCAGCATTTT
CASSLSGTGKPQHF
>-|13|TRBV28|TRBJ1-1|-
TGTGCCAGCAGTTCTTTTGTAAACACTGAAGCTTTCTTT
CASSSFVNTEAFF
>-|15|TRBV5-1|TRBJ2-3|-
TGCGCCAGCAGCTTTGGAGGGGCTAGCACAGATACGCAGTATTTT
CASSFGGASTDTQYF
>-|14|TRBV12-3/TRBV12-4|TRBJ1-6|-
TGTGCCAGCAGTAGGGGGGACGTGCATTCACCCCTCCACTTT
CASSRGDVHSPLHF
>-|15|TRBV28|TRBJ2-7|TRBD2
TGTGCCAGCAGTCCCATAACGGGAGGGCCTTACGAGCAGTACTTC
CASSPITGGPYEQYF
>many|14|TRBV5-1|TRBJ1-1|-
TGCGCCAGCAGCCCCCGGGGTCTGAACACTGAAGCTTTCTTT
CASSPRGLNTEAFF
>many|16|TRBV10-1|TRBJ2-1|TRBD1
TGCGCCAGCAGTCCCCGTGCAGGGGGTCCGAGAAATGAGCAGTTCTTC
CASSPRAGGPRNEQFF
>many|15|TRBV28|TRBJ1-6|TRBD1
TGTGCCAGCAGTTTACAGGGGGTTCGCAATTCACCCCTCCACTTT
CASSLQGVRNSPLHF
>-|15|TRBV2|TRBJ2-7|-
TGTGCCAGCAGTGAGCCCCCCCGGGGTCAAAGTGAGCAGTACTTC
CASSEPPRGQSEQYF
>-|14|TRBV5-1|TRBJ1-1|-
TGCGCCAGCAGGGGATCCTCAGGGTCCACTGAAGCTTTCTTT
CASRGSSGSTEAFF
>few|14|TRBV6-5|TRBJ1-2|TRBD1
TGTGCCAGCAGTTACTCTACCCAGGGGGGAGGCTACACCTTC
CASSYSTQGGGYTF
>-|15|TRBV12-5|TRBJ2-1|-
TGTGCTAGTGGTTTGGGCGGGATTAGGGCCAATGAGCAGTTCTTC
CASGLGGIRANEQFF
>-|13|TRBV29-1|TRBJ2-7|TRBD1
TGCAGCGTTCTGGCAGGGGGAACCTACGAGCAGTACTTC
CSVLAGGTYEQYF
>-|15|TRBV7-9|TRBJ1-4|-
TGTGCCAGCAGCTCCAGGGAGCTCTTTGGGGAAAAACTGTTTTTT
CASSSRELFGEKLFF
>many|11|TRBV7-2|TRBJ2-3|-
TGTGCCACCGGGTCCACAGATACGCAGTATTTT
CATGSTDTQYF
>-|15|TRBV3-1|TRBJ1-3|-
TGTGCCAGCAGCCAAGATCTGCGACAAGGAAACACCATATATTTT
CASSQDLRQGNTIYF
>many|17|TRBV6-2/TRBV6-3|TRBJ2-1|TRBD2
TGTGCCAGCAGTTACTACGCGGGGGGGTATTTCTACAATGAGCAGTTCTTC
CASSYYAGGYFYNEQFF
>few|15|TRBV14|TRBJ1-2|TRBD1
TGTGCCAGCAGCCCGGCCGGGACAGGGCTTTATGGCTACACCTTC
CASSPAGTGLYGYTF
>-|17|TRBV7-2|TRBJ2-3|-
TGTGCCAGCAGCAAGGGGGAGGGATGGGGCTCCACAGATACGCAGTATTTT
CASSKGEGWGSTDTQYF
>few|13|TRBV20-1|TRBJ2-5|-
TGCAGTGCTGGGAGGGGGCGCCAAGAGACCCAGTACTTC
CSAGRGRQETQYF
>-|15|TRBV5-1|TRBJ2-7|TRBD2
TGCGCCAGCAGCTCCCTAGCGGGAGCAGCCTACGAGCAGTACTTC
CASSSLAGAAYEQYF
>few|17|TRBV28|TRBJ2-7|TRBD2
TGTGCCAGCAGTTTATTTTACCCACTAGCGGGAGCCTACGAGCAGTACTTC
CASSLFYPLAGAYEQYF
>few|14|TRBV11-1|TRBJ1-1|-
TGTGCCAGCAGCCTAAGACAGCTGAACACTGAAGCTTTCTTT
CASSLRQLNTEAFF